The rows below give T cell receptor beta chains drawn from one sample of a study of graft-versus-host responses after intestinal transplantation. These receptors have no identified antigens. Using immunoSEQ multiplex PCR, the repertoire was profiled, and TCRdb retains in-frame clones only, with some absent. The sample contains 75,000 to 100,000 clones, roughly 91% of which appear only once. The sample here was unstimulated CD4+ T cells sorted from spleen or lymph node cells, taken before transplant. The receptor source for this set is a human donor who was the organ donor for an intestinal transplant. Each CDR3 is given with its conserved first and last residue. D genes are given only for firm matches. Size is omitted from some rows. Given values are once, few, many or a class for expanded clones.

size	D	V	J	CDR3	DNA
NA	NA	TRBV4-1	TRBJ2-1	CASSQVLSGVYNEQFF	TGCGCCAGCAGCCAAGTTCTGTCGGGGGTGTACAATGAGCAGTTCTTC
NA	TRBD2	TRBV6-5	TRBJ2-1	CASSSPSGGANEQFF	TGTGCCAGCAGTTCCCCTAGCGGGGGGGCTAATGAGCAGTTCTTC
NA	NA	TRBV11-2	TRBJ2-1	CASSPTWGVRNEQFF	TGTGCCAGCAGCCCTACTTGGGGGGTCAGAAATGAGCAGTTCTTC
NA	NA	TRBV7-3	TRBJ2-5	CASSPGPQETQYF	TGTGCCAGCAGCCCAGGGCCCCAAGAGACCCAGTACTTC
NA	NA	TRBV30	TRBJ1-2	CAWRGRNDGYTF	TGTGCCTGGAGGGGCAGGAATGATGGCTACACCTTC
NA	TRBD2	TRBV10-3	TRBJ2-5	CAISELAGLGETQYF	TGTGCCATCAGTGAACTAGCGGGGCTCGGGGAGACCCAGTACTTC
NA	TRBD1	TRBV5-1	TRBJ1-2	CASSGRWTGPNYGYTF	TGCGCCAGCAGCGGCCGCTGGACAGGGCCTAACTATGGCTACACCTTC
NA	NA	TRBV21-1	TRBJ2-7	CASSKRAGLSYEQYF	TGTGCCAGCAGCAAAAGAGCGGGTTTGTCCTACGAGCAGTACTTC
NA	NA	TRBV10-3	TRBJ1-2	CAISERGTHYGYTF	TGTGCCATCAGTGAACGAGGGACACACTATGGCTACACCTTC
NA	NA	TRBV5-6	TRBJ2-2	CASSLFGIPNTGELFF	TGTGCCAGCAGCTTGTTTGGCATTCCGAACACCGGGGAGCTGTTTTTT
NA	TRBD1	TRBV9	TRBJ2-7	CASSVEPGQFYEQYF	TGTGCCAGCAGCGTTGAGCCGGGACAGTTCTACGAGCAGTACTTC
NA	NA	TRBV5-1	TRBJ2-1	CASTPAGPGTYNEQFF	TGCGCCAGCACCCCGGCGGGTCCGGGGACCTACAATGAGCAGTTCTTC
NA	NA	TRBV4-2	TRBJ2-7	CASSQEGNYYEQYF	TGTGCCAGCAGCCAAGAGGGCAATTACTACGAGCAGTACTTC
NA	NA	TRBV15	TRBJ2-3	CATSRTGRTDTQYF	TGTGCCACCAGCAGGACAGGGAGGACAGATACGCAGTATTTT
NA	NA	TRBV7-6	TRBJ1-1	CASSLSQGGEAFF	TGTGCCAGCAGCTTAAGTCAGGGAGGTGAAGCTTTCTTT
NA	TRBD1	TRBV7-2	TRBJ2-6	CASSPRQGVFGANVLTF	TGTGCCAGCAGCCCCCGGCAGGGGGTATTTGGGGCCAACGTCCTGACTTTC
once	TRBD2	TRBV19	TRBJ2-1	CASSIARLAGGPGDEQFF	TGTGCCAGTAGTATCGCCCGACTAGCGGGGGGTCCGGGGGATGAGCAGTTCTTC
NA	TRBD1	TRBV2	TRBJ2-7	CASRDRGGYEQYF	TGTGCCAGCAGGGACAGGGGAGGCTACGAGCAGTACTTC
NA	TRBD1	TRBV15	TRBJ2-5	CATSRSVTGTETQYF	TGTGCCACCAGCAGATCTGTGACAGGGACGGAGACCCAGTACTTC
NA	TRBD2	TRBV18	TRBJ2-7	CASSPRLAASYEQYF	TGTGCCAGCTCACCAAGGCTAGCGGCATCCTACGAGCAGTACTTC
NA	NA	TRBV4-1	TRBJ1-2	CASSHGAGTSVNYGYTF	TGCGCCAGCAGCCATGGTGCGGGGACTTCGGTAAACTATGGCTACACCTTC
NA	NA	TRBV12-5	TRBJ2-2	CASGLTSTGELFF	TGTGCTAGTGGTTTGACTAGCACCGGGGAGCTGTTTTTT
NA	NA	TRBV27	TRBJ1-2	CASRNLQGYTF	TGTGCCAGCCGAAACCTACAGGGCTACACCTTC
NA	NA	TRBV4-1	TRBJ2-7	CASSQGAGVGVGEQYF	TGCGCCAGCAGCCAAGGCGCAGGGGTCGGTGTGGGCGAGCAGTACTTC
NA	TRBD2	TRBV10-3	TRBJ2-3	CAIGMRGAGDTQYF	TGTGCCATCGGAATGCGGGGGGCTGGGGATACGCAGTATTTT
NA	NA	TRBV6-1	TRBJ2-3	CASTAGPNTDTQYF	TGTGCCAGCACGGCGGGGCCTAACACAGATACGCAGTATTTT
NA	NA	TRBV5-4	TRBJ2-3	CASSFSAASTDTQYF	TGTGCCAGCAGCTTCTCAGCGGCTAGCACAGATACGCAGTATTTT
NA	TRBD2	TRBV5-4	TRBJ2-7	CASSSPPGGGTYEQYF	TGTGCCAGCAGCTCACCTCCGGGGGGGGGTACCTACGAGCAGTACTTC
once	NA	TRBV6-5	TRBJ2-7	CASSKTGFEQYF	TGTGCCAGCAGTAAGACAGGTTTCGAGCAGTACTTC